This T cell receptor (beta chain) emerged from a study of beta chain features in type 1 diabetes. This CDR3 region has 14 residues. Germline CDR1 and CDR2: MDHEN and SYDVKM. V lost 5 bases and J lost 4, with 12 bases in between. This clone occurred a few times. The antigen remains undetermined. The sequenced template was cDNA made from the entire isolated RNA. Clones were read by immunoSEQ multiplex PCR, and TCRdb kept only the in-frame ones, dropping some. The sample shows 350,000 to 400,000 clones, 10% to 15% of them seen only once. Averaging about 0.12 L, one heparinised blood draw came from each individual donor. Findings and caveats of the study: Patients with type 1 diabetes carried fewer insertions and had more deletions at their VDJ junctions. The naive, central memory and Treg TCRB repertoires looked more alike in patients than they did in healthy donors. Moderately but significantly shorter TCRB CDR3s were found in Type 1 diabetes patients in all four CD4+ subsets.

Sequencing input: naive CD4+ T cells from blood. This TCR came from a woman aged 18-29 years with type 1 diabetes. V gene TRBV28 combines with J gene TRBJ2-1; weak D call: TRBD2 (6 bases). CDR3 nucleotides: TGTGCCAGCAGTCAAGCGGGCCCTTACAATGAGCAGTTCTTC. It encodes CASSQAGPYNEQFF.